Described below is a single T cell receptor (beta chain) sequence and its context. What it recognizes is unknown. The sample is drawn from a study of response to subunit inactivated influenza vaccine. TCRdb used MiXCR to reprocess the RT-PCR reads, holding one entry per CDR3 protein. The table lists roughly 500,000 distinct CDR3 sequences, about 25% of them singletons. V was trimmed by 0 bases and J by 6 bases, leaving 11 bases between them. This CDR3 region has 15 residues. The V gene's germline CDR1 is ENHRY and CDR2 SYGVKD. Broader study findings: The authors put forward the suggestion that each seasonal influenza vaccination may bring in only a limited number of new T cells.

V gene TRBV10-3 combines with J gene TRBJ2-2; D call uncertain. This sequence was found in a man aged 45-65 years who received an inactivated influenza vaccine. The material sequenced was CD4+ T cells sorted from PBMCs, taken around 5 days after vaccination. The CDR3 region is CAISESTGVAGELFF. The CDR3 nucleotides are TGTGCCATCAGTGAGTCTACGGGTGTGGCCGGGGAGCTGTTTTTT.